Here is one TCR beta chain with its context. These data originate in a study of T cell changes during pregnancy in multiple sclerosis. The germline V gene has CDR1 SNHLY and CDR2 FYNNEI. J was trimmed by 0 bases and V by 6 bases; bases with no gene match: 11. This CDR3 spans 18 amino acids. TCRdb's copy holds only in-frame clones and misses some; the assay was immunoSEQ multiplex PCR. The table records about 45,000 clones, 75% to 95% of them present only once. The sequence derives from a female donor with multiple sclerosis, enrolled in a pregnancy study. This chain joins TRBV2 and TRBJ2-6, with 7 positions matching TRBD2. The sequencing here drew on CD4+ T cells from peripheral blood mononuclear cells, taken before pregnancy. This CDR3 is CASRITGTGGSGANVLTF. The CDR3 region has the DNA TGTGCCAGCAGGATAACCGGGACGGGAGGCTCTGGGGCCAACGTCCTGACTTTC. Combining the CDR3 with reference TRBV2 and TRBJ2-6 gives the whole variable domain EPEVTQTPSHQVTQMGQEVILRCVPISNHLYFYWYRQILGQKVEFLVSFYNNEISEKSEIFDDQFSVERPDGSNFTLKIRSTKLEDSAMYFCASRITGTGGSGANVLTFGAGSRLTVL.